Listed below are T cell receptor beta chains from one sample, sequenced in a study of T cell responses to AZD1222 COVID-19 vaccine. TCRdb keeps only in-frame clones here, not all; method: immunoSEQ multiplex PCR. The data show about 160,000 clones, with roughly 94% seen just once and 4% to 5.5% held by the top ten. The sample consisted of peripheral blood, taken on day 0 of MenACWY control vaccination. These receptor sequences come from an adult in good health. CDR3s include the opening cysteine and the closing phenylalanine or tryptophan. The D gene is left open where the match is weak. Some rows mark clone size as missing; the rest say once, few, many or name a class of expanded clone.

clone_size: -; v_call: TRBV19; d_call: -; j_call: TRBJ1-1; cdr3_nt: TGTGCCAATAAGGACAGTTGGGCCACTGAAGCTTTCTTT; cdr3_aa: CANKDSWATEAFF
clone_size: -; v_call: TRBV11-2; d_call: -; j_call: TRBJ2-4; cdr3_nt: TGTGCCAGCAGCTTACAGCTATTAGCCAAAAACATTCAGTACTTC; cdr3_aa: CASSLQLLAKNIQYF
clone_size: -; v_call: TRBV9; d_call: TRBD1; j_call: TRBJ1-2; cdr3_nt: TGTGCCAGCAGCGTCTCGGGACAGGGCTATGGCTACACCTTC; cdr3_aa: CASSVSGQGYGYTF
clone_size: -; v_call: TRBV28; d_call: -; j_call: TRBJ1-4; cdr3_nt: TGTGCCAGCAGGGGGGCTGGGGGGAATCGGGTGGCTAATGAAAAACTGTTTTTT; cdr3_aa: CASRGAGGNRVANEKLFF
clone_size: once; v_call: TRBV6-5; d_call: TRBD2; j_call: TRBJ2-3; cdr3_nt: TGTGCCAGCAGTTACCTAGCGGGAGGAGATACGCAGTATTTT; cdr3_aa: CASSYLAGGDTQYF
clone_size: -; v_call: TRBV18; d_call: -; j_call: TRBJ2-5; cdr3_nt: TGTGCCAGCTCACCCCGAGAGACCCAGTACTTC; cdr3_aa: CASSPRETQYF
clone_size: -; v_call: TRBV6-1; d_call: -; j_call: TRBJ1-6; cdr3_nt: TGTGCCAGCAGTGAAACGTCGGGGTTTAATTCACCCCTCCACTTT; cdr3_aa: CASSETSGFNSPLHF
clone_size: -; v_call: TRBV15; d_call: -; j_call: TRBJ1-5; cdr3_nt: TGTGCCACCAGCAGAGATCGGGATAGCAATCAGCCCCAGCATTTT; cdr3_aa: CATSRDRDSNQPQHF
clone_size: -; v_call: TRBV28; d_call: -; j_call: TRBJ1-1; cdr3_nt: TGTGCCAGCAGTGTACAGCGAGCGAACACTGAAGCTTTCTTT; cdr3_aa: CASSVQRANTEAFF
clone_size: -; v_call: TRBV7-3; d_call: -; j_call: TRBJ2-2; cdr3_nt: TGTGCCAGCAGCCCTCACCTTAACACCGGGGAGCTGTTTTTT; cdr3_aa: CASSPHLNTGELFF
clone_size: -; v_call: TRBV6-6; d_call: -; j_call: TRBJ1-1; cdr3_nt: TGTGCCAGCAGTCCTCCCGGGGGTAACACTGAAGCTTTCTTT; cdr3_aa: CASSPPGGNTEAFF
clone_size: once; v_call: TRBV6-6; d_call: TRBD1; j_call: TRBJ1-5; cdr3_nt: TGTGCCAGCAGTTACCCAGGGGGCCAGCCCCAGCATTTT; cdr3_aa: CASSYPGGQPQHF
clone_size: -; v_call: TRBV9; d_call: -; j_call: TRBJ2-5; cdr3_nt: TGTGCCAGCAGCCCCCCAGGACAAAAGTACCAAGAGACCCAGTACTTC; cdr3_aa: CASSPPGQKYQETQYF
clone_size: -; v_call: TRBV7-9; d_call: TRBD2; j_call: TRBJ2-1; cdr3_nt: TGTGCCAGCAGCTTAACTAGCGGGAGATTGAATGAGCAGTTCTTC; cdr3_aa: CASSLTSGRLNEQFF
clone_size: -; v_call: TRBV9; d_call: -; j_call: TRBJ1-1; cdr3_nt: TGTGCCAGCAGCCCGCAGAGGGGGAACACTGAAGCTTTCTTT; cdr3_aa: CASSPQRGNTEAFF
clone_size: -; v_call: TRBV6-5; d_call: TRBD1; j_call: TRBJ1-4; cdr3_nt: TGTGCCAGCAGTCCCCGGGACAGTAATGAAAAACTGTTTTTT; cdr3_aa: CASSPRDSNEKLFF
clone_size: -; v_call: TRBV13; d_call: -; j_call: TRBJ2-5; cdr3_nt: TGTGCCAGCAGCTTCAGGGTCTCGGAGACCCAGTACTTC; cdr3_aa: CASSFRVSETQYF